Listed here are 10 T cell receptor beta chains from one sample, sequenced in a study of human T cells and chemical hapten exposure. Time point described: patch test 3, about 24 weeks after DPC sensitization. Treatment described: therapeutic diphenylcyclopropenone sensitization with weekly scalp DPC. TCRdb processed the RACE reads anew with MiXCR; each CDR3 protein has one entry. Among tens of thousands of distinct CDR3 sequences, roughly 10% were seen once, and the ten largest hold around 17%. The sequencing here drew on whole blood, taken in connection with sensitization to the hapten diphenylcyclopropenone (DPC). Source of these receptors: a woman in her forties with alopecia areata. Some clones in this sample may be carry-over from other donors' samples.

The CDR3 coding sequence is TGTGCCAGCATGTTCGGGCCCCAAGAGACCCAGTACTTC. Amino acid sequence: CASMFGPQETQYF. The chain has TRBV28 and TRBJ2-5; D is undetermined. The CDR3 extends over 13 amino acids. The germline V gene has CDR1 MDHEN and CDR2 SYDVKM. Trimming pared 7 bases from V and 1 base from J, leaving 10 bases between.

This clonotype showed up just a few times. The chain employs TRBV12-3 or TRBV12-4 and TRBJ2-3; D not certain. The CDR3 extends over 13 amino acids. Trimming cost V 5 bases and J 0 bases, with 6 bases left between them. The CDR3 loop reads CASSDSSTDTQYF. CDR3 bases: TGTGCCAGCAGTGATTCTAGCACAGATACGCAGTATTTT.

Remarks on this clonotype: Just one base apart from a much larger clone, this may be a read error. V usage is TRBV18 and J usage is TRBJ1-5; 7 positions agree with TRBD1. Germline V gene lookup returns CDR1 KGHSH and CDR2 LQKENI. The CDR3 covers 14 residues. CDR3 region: CVSSRTGGNQPQHF. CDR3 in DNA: TGTGTCAGCTCACGCACAGGGGGCAATCAGCCCCAGCATTTT.

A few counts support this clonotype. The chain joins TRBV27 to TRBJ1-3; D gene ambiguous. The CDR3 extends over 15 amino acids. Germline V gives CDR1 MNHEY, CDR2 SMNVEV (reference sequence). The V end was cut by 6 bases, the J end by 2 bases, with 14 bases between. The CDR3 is CASRPEGQPGNTIYF. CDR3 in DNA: TGTGCCAGCAGGCCCGAGGGCCAACCTGGAAACACCATATATTTT.

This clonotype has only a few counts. The CDR3 DNA reads as TGTGCCAGCAGGCCAGAACAGGGGCCCCATTCCTACAATGAGCAGTTCTTC. This encodes CASRPEQGPHSYNEQFF. The chain combines TRBV6-6 with TRBJ2-1; 7 nucleotides line up with TRBD1. V shed 6 bases and J 1 base; nucleotides not matched to a gene: 12. The CDR3 spans 17 residues. The germline CDR1 and CDR2 sequences are MNHNY and SVGAGI (reference sequence).

DNA of the CDR3: TGCGCCAGCAGCCAAGTAGCGGGGGAAAGCACAGATACGCAGTATTTT. Translating gives CASSQVAGESTDTQYF. V gene TRBV4-3 combines with J gene TRBJ2-3; 9 bases line up with TRBD2. This CDR3 comprises 16 residues. J gave up 0 bases and V 1 base, and 2 bases lay outside the gene matches. CDR1 LGHNA and CDR2 YSLEER come from the germline V gene.

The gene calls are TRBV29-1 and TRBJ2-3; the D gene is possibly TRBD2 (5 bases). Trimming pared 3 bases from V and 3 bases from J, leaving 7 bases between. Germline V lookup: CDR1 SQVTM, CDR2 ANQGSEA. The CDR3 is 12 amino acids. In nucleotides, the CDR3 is TGCAGCGTTGAGGGAGCAACAGATACGCAGTATTTT. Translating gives CSVEGATDTQYF.

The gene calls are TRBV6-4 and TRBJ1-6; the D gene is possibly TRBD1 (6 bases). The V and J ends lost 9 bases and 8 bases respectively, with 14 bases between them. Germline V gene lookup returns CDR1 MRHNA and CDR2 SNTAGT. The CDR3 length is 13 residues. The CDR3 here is CASSRGSDSPLHF. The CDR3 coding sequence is TGTGCCAGTTCCAGGGGAAGTGATTCACCCCTCCACTTT.

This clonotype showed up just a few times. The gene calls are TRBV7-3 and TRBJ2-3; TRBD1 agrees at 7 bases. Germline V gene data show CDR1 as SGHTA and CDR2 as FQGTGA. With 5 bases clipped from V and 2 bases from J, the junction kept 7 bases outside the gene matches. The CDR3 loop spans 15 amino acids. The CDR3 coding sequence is TGTGCCAGCAGCCTCACAGGGGTTAACACAGATACGCAGTATTTT. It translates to CASSLTGVNTDTQYF.

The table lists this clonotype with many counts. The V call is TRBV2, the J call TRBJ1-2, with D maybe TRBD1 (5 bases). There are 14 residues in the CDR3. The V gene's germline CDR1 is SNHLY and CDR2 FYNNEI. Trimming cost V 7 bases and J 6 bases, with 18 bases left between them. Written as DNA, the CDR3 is TGTGCCAGCACCCGCTCGGACGGGGGAGATGGCTACACCTTC. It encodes CASTRSDGGDGYTF.